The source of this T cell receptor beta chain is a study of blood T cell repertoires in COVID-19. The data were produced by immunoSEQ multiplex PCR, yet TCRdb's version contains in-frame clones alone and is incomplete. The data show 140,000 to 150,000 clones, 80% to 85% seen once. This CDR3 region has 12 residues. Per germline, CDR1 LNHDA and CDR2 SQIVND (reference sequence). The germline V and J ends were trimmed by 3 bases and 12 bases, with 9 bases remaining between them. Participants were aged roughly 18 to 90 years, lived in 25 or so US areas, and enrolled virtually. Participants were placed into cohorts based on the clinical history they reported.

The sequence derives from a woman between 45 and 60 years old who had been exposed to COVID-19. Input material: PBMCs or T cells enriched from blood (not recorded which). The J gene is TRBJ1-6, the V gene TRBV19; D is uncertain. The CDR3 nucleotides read TGTGCCAGTAGTATCGGGAGTTTACCCCTCCACTTT. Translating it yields CASSIGSLPLHF. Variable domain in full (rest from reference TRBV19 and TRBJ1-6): DGGITQSPKYLFRKEGQNVTLSCEQNLNHDAMYWYRQDPGQGLRLIYYSQIVNDFQKGDIAEGYSVSREKKESFPLTVTSAQKNPTAFYLCASSIGSLPLHFGNGTRLTVT.